This is a list of T cell receptor beta chains from one sample in a study of brain T cells in children with intractable seizures. Method: immunoSEQ multiplex PCR; TCRdb's copy keeps in-frame clones and lacks some. The table has approximately 330,000 clones, over 90% seen once. Sequencing used peripheral blood, obtained less than 6 months after surgery. The receptors were gathered from a boy in the first two years of life with tuberous sclerosis and intractable seizures. Both conserved end residues are part of each CDR3. Each record gives: V gene, J gene, clone size, D gene, CDR3 DNA, CDR3 protein. The D gene is left open where the match is weak. Rows give clone size only sometimes, using once, few, many, or a class for an expanded clone.

TRBV13	TRBJ2-1	-	-	TGTGCCAGCAGCTTAGAGTTTCAGAATGGGAATGAGCAGTTCTTC	CASSLEFQNGNEQFF
TRBV29-1	TRBJ1-1	many	-	TGCAGCGTTGATACGGGGACTGAAGCTTTCTTT	CSVDTGTEAFF
TRBV18	TRBJ1-1	-	-	TGTGCCAGCCACCACGGGGGGAACACTGAAGCTTTCTTT	CASHHGGNTEAFF
TRBV11-3	TRBJ2-3	-	TRBD2	TGTGCCAGCAGCTTAGGCGGGGGACTAGAATTAGATACGCAGTATTTT	CASSLGGGLELDTQYF
TRBV6-2/TRBV6-3	TRBJ2-5	-	TRBD2	TGTGCCAGCAGTTACCGGGGAGGGGAGACCCAGTACTTC	CASSYRGGETQYF
TRBV7-9	TRBJ2-7	-	-	TGTGCCAGCAGCTTAGCGCTTTCGGGCGAGCAGTACTTC	CASSLALSGEQYF
TRBV4-2	TRBJ2-1	-	-	TGTGCCAGCAGCCAAGAGGACTATGAGCAGTTCTTC	CASSQEDYEQFF
TRBV5-1	TRBJ2-7	-	-	TGCGCCAGCAGCCGAAGAAGGGGTGAGGACGAGCAGTACTTC	CASSRRRGEDEQYF
TRBV5-1	TRBJ2-3	-	-	TGCGCCAGCAGCTCGGGGGCGAACACAGATACGCAGTATTTT	CASSSGANTDTQYF
TRBV11-3	TRBJ2-1	-	TRBD2	TGTGCCAGCAGCCCGTCAGGGGGACTAGCCTATCCGAATGAGCAGTTCTTC	CASSPSGGLAYPNEQFF
TRBV29-1	TRBJ2-5	-	TRBD2	TGCAGCGCTAGCGGGATCCGGGAGACCCAGTACTTC	CSASGIRETQYF
TRBV9	TRBJ2-7	-	-	TGTGCCAGCAGCCCCTGGGCCGGGACAAACTCCGAGCAGTACTTC	CASSPWAGTNSEQYF
TRBV12-3/TRBV12-4	TRBJ1-5	few	-	TGTGCCAGCATGACCTATAGCAATCAGCCCCAGCATTTT	CASMTYSNQPQHF
TRBV7-7	TRBJ2-5	-	TRBD2	TGTGCTAGCAGCTTAGGTGGGGGGGGCCAAGAGACCCAGTACTTC	CASSLGGGGQETQYF
TRBV9	TRBJ2-1	-	-	TGTGCCAGCAGCGTTTTCGGGAGCCCCTACAATGAGCAGTTCTTC	CASSVFGSPYNEQFF
TRBV5-1	TRBJ2-7	-	TRBD1	TGCGCCAGCAGGGACAGGGTTTCTAACGAGCAGTACTTC	CASRDRVSNEQYF
TRBV19	TRBJ1-2	-	-	TGTGCCAGTACTCAATCTCTGTTCGGGGGGAACTATGGCTACACCTTC	CASTQSLFGGNYGYTF
TRBV19	TRBJ1-5	-	-	TGTGCCAGTAGTGGGACTTATTATAGCAATCAGCCCCAGCATTTT	CASSGTYYSNQPQHF
TRBV2	TRBJ2-2	-	-	TGTGCCAGCATGGGGTCTGTCAACACCGGGGAGCTGTTTTTT	CASMGSVNTGELFF
TRBV5-6	TRBJ1-2	-	TRBD1	TGTGCCAGCAGCTCCGGACAGGGCCGGCATGATGGCTACACCTTC	CASSSGQGRHDGYTF